This record covers a single TCR beta chain. Its target antigen remains unknown. No qualities accompany the bases; no much larger clone lies one base away. V is trimmed back by 4 bases and J by 0 bases, and the junction contains 13 bases that no gene match accounts for. CDR1 and CDR2 were assigned from the germline V gene (reference sequence) as SEHNR and FQNEAQ. Measured from the cysteine to the phenylalanine, the CDR3 is 19 residues long. Only the CDR3 portion is preserved as DNA: 57 bases, with reading frame beginning at the first base. CD4+ T cells from unexposed donors were collected before the COVID-19 pandemic (2011-2018). Naive and memory CD4+ T cells were separated from cryopreserved PBMCs through CD4 enrichment, which was followed by EasySep naive CD4+ T cell enrichment. The leukapheresis product used for the unexposed donors was purchased from a commercial source. PBMCs were isolated from leukapheresis product or whole blood by Ficoll-Paque PLUS gradient centrifugation. PBMCs were either used fresh in the expansion assay or cryopreserved at -140 degrees C. The QIAamp Micro DNA Kit was used to extract genomic DNA from the CD4+ T cells.

This sample is drawn from a study of CD4 T cells in relation to SARS-CoV-2 and coronaviruses (dated by TCRdb to the early 2020s). With respect to the entire study: Shared crossreactive spike epitopes were mapped to their HLA restriction using patient-derived lymphoblastoid cell lines. At the level of individual TCR clonotypes, the study evaluated whether memory CD4+ T cells crossreact between the spike proteins of SARS-CoV-2 and those of common cold coronaviruses. The Adaptive Biotechnologies TCR-sequencing kit was used to sequence samples from a few pre-COVID donors and the naive versus memory experiments, whereas other data were Illumina-based. Expansion assays from other donors in the study were sequenced with a different, Illumina-based TCR-beta assay.

Uncultured naive and memory CD4+ T cell DNA received deep-resolution immunoSEQ TCR-beta sequencing. The authors' analysis ran thus. During preprocessing, nonproductive sequences were discarded, as were any CDR3s that did not begin with C, did not end with F or W, or were shorter than 7 amino acids. Cultured and uncultured naive and memory CD4+ repertoires were searched for CDR3s previously identified as spike- and CEF-reactive. CDR3 homology was quantified as pairwise Levenshtein distance, calculated with the stringdist R package after three terminal residues were trimmed from each end. TCRdb provides this immuneACCESS table in a form limited to in-frame rearrangements. Some clones are lacking; in checked studies, under half of them reflect an unresolved V gene, and why the rest are absent is not known. V and J calls and clone size are those listed in that table; D and trimming were worked out from the DNA. In this sample the table shows approximately 64,000 clones, 85% to 95% of which occur a single time. The ten biggest clones cover approximately 0.14% of the sample.

Study-wide findings and limitations: Because the crossreactivity analysis focused on spike protein, crossreactivity against other viral proteins was not assessed. Because no donor provided both pre-pandemic and post-infection samples, tracing the source of pre-existing responses was limited. Compared with monoreactive clones, crossreactive clones had significantly weaker SARS-CoV-2-driven expansion, a result consistent with antigenic imprinting. Sequencing of naive versus memory cells indicated that the assay detects memory recall responses, not primary responses primed during culture. Roughly 64% of donors had memory CD4+ clonotypes that crossrecognized SARS-CoV-2 and at least one common cold coronavirus spike. The study was limited by small numbers of patients and tested TCRs.

The clonotype comes from a human donor in good health. The chain couples TRBV7-9 to TRBJ2-1, with 9 middle bases fitting TRBD1. Input material: naive CD4+ T cells from PBMCs. Reading the label with the study, this specimen's cell subset or site is: naive CD4+ T cells isolated by negative enrichment. The nucleotide sequence reads as follows: TGTGCCAGCAGCTCACAGGGGGCGCGAGGGTTACTCTCCTACAATGAGCAGTTCTTC. The resulting protein is CASSSQGARGLLSYNEQFF.